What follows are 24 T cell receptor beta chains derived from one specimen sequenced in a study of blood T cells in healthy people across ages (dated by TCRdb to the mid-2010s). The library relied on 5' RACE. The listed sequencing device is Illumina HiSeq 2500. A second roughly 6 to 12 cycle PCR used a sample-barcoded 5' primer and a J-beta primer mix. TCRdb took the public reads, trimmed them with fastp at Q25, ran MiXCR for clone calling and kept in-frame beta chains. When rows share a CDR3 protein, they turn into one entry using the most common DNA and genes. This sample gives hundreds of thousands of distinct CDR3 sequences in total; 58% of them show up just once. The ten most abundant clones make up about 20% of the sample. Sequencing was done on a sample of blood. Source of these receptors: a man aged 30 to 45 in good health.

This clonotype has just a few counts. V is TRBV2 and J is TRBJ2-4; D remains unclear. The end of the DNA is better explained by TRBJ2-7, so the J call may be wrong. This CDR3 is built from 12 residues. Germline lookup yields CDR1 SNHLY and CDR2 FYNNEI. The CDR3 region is CASKWATSEQYF. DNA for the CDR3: TGTGCCAGCAAGTGGGCTACAAGCGAGCAGTACTTC.

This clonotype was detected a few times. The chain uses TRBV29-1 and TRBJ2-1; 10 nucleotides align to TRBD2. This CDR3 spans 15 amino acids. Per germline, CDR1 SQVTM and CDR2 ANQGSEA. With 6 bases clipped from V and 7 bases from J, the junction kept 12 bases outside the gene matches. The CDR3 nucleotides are TGCAGCGTATATGACCGGGCTAGCGGGAGAAATGAGCAGTTCTTC. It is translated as CSVYDRASGRNEQFF.

Here the CDR3 reads CASSWQAGYNEQFF. The CDR3 DNA reads TGTGCCAGCAGTTGGCAGGCGGGATACAATGAGCAGTTCTTC. V and J are TRBV28 and TRBJ2-1; possibly TRBD2 for D (6 bases). This CDR3 region has 14 residues. Germline values: CDR1 MDHEN, CDR2 SYDVKM. Trimming removed 4 bases at V and 4 bases at J, with 11 bases between.

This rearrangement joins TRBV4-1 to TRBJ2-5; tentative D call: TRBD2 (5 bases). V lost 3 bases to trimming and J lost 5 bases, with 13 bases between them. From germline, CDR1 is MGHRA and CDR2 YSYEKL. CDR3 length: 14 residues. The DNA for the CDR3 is TGCGCCAGCAGCCACCGCGAGGGCACGGAGACCCAGTACTTC. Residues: CASSHREGTETQYF.

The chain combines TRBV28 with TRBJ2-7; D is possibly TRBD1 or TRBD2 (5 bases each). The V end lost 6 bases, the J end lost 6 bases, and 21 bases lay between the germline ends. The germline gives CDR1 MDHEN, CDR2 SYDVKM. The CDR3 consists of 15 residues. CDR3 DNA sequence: TGTGCCAGCAGCCTATACGGGACCGCCTCACCCGAGCAGTACTTC. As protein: CASSLYGTASPEQYF.

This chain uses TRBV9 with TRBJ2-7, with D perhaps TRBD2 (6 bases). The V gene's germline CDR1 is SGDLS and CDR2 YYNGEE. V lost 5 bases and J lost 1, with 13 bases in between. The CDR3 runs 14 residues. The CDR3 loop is CASSPVGGSYEQYF. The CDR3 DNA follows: TGTGCCAGCAGTCCCGTCGGGGGATCCTACGAGCAGTACTTC.

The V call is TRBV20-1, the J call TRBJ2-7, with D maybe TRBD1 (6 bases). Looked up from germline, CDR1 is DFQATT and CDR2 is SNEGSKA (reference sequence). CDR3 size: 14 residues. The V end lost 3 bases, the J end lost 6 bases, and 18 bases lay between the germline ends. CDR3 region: CSARKWTASSEQYF. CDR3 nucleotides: TGCAGTGCTAGGAAGTGGACAGCCTCTTCCGAGCAGTACTTC.

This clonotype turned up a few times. The CDR3 is CARHNFTYLETQYF. CDR3 sequence (DNA): TGTGCCAGACATAATTTCACCTATCTGGAGACCCAGTACTTC. This sequence joins TRBV28 and TRBJ2-5; unclear D gene. V was shortened by 9 bases and J by 5 bases, with 19 bases between the two germline ends. Germline V gene data show CDR1 as MDHEN and CDR2 as SYDVKM. The CDR3 is made up of 14 amino acids. Supplemented by reference TRBV28 and TRBJ2-5, the full variable domain reads DVKVTQSSRYLVKRTGEKVFLECVQDMDHENMFWYRQDPGLGLRLIYFSYDVKMKEKGDIPEGYSVSREKKERFSLILESASTNQTSMYLCARHNFTYLETQYFGPGTRLLVL.

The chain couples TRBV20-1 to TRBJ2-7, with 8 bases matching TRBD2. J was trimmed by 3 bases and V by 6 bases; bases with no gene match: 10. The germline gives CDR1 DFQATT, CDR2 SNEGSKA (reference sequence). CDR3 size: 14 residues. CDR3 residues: CSAVSGGTHYEQYF. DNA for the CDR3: TGCAGTGCCGTCTCGGGGGGGACCCACTACGAGCAGTACTTC.

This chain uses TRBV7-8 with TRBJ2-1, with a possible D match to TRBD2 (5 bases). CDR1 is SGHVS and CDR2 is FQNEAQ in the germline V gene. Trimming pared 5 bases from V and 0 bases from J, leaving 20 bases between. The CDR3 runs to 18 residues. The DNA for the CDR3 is TGTGCCAGCAGCCCCCGCCCGGGGTCCACAAGCTCCTACAATGAGCAGTTCTTC. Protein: CASSPRPGSTSSYNEQFF.

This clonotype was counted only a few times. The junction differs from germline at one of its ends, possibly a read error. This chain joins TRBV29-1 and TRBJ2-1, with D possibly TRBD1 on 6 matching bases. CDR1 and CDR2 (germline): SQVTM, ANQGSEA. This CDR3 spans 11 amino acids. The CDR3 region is CSFDRTDEQFF. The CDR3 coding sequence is TGCAGCTTTGACAGGACGGATGAGCAGTTCTTC.

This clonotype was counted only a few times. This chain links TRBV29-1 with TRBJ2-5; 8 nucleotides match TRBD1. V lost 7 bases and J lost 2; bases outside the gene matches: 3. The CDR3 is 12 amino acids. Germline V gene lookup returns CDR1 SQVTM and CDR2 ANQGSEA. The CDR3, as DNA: TGCAGCGGTAACAGGGGGCAAGAGACCCAGTACTTC. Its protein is CSGNRGQETQYF. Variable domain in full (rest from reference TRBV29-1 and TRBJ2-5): SAVISQKPSRDICQRGTSLTIQCQVDSQVTMMFWYRQQPGQSLTLIATANQGSEATYESGFVIDKFPISRPNLTFSTLTVSNMSPEDSSIYLCSGNRGQETQYFGPGTRLLVL.

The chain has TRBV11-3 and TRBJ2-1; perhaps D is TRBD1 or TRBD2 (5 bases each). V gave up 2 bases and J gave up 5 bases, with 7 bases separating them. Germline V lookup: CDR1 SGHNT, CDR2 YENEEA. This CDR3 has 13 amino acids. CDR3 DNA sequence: TGTGCCAGCAGCTTAAGGGACGACAATGAGCAGTTCTTC. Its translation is CASSLRDDNEQFF.

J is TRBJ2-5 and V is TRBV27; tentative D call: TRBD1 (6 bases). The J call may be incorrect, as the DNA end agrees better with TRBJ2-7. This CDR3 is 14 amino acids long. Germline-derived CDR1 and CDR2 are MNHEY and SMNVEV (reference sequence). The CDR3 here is CASRPGTKNYEQYF. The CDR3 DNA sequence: TGTGCCAGCAGACCCGGGACAAAGAACTACGAGCAGTACTTC.

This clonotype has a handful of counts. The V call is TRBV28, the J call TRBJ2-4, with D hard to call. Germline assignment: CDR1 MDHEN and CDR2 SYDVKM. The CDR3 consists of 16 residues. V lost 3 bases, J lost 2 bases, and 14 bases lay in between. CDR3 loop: CASSFLGVGTKNIQYF. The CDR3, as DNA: TGTGCCAGCAGTTTCCTAGGAGTTGGAACCAAAAACATTCAGTACTTC.

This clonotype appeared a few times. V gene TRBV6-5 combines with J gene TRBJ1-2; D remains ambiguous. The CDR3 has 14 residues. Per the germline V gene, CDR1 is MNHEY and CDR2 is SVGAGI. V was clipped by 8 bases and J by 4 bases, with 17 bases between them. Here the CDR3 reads CASREEARGYGYTF. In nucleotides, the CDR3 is TGTGCCAGCCGAGAGGAAGCTCGGGGCTATGGCTACACCTTC.

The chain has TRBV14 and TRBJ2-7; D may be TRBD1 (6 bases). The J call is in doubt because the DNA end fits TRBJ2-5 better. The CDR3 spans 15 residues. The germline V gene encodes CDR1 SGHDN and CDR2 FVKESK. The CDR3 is CASSQDVTGRETQYF. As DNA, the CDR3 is TGTGCCAGCAGCCAAGATGTTACAGGGCGGGAGACCCAGTACTTC.

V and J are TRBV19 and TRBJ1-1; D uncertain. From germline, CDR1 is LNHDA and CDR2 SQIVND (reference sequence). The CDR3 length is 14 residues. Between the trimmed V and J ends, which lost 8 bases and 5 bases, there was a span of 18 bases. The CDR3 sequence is CASLMGRSGTEAFF. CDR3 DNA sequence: TGTGCCAGTCTAATGGGGAGATCCGGTACTGAAGCTTTCTTT. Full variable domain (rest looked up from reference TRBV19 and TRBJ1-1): DGGITQSPKYLFRKEGQNVTLSCEQNLNHDAMYWYRQDPGQGLRLIYYSQIVNDFQKGDIAEGYSVSREKKESFPLTVTSAQKNPTAFYLCASLMGRSGTEAFFGQGTRLTVV.

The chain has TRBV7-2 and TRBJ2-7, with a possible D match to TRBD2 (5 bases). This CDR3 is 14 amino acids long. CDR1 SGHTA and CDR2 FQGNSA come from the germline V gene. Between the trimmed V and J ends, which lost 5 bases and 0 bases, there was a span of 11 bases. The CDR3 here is CASSAGISSYEQYF. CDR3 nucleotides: TGTGCCAGCAGCGCCGGGATCAGCTCCTACGAGCAGTACTTC.

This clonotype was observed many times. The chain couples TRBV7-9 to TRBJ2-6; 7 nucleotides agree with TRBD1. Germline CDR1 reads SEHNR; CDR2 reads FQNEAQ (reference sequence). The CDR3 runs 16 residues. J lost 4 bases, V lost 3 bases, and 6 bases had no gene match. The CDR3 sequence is CASSLSQGTGANVLTF. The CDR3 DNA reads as TGTGCCAGCAGCTTGTCACAGGGGACCGGGGCCAACGTCCTGACTTTC.

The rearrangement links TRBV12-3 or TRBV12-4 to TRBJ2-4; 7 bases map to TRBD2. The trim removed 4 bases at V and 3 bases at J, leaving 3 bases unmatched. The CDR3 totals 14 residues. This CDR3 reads CASSSGGGKNIQYF. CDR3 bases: TGTGCCAGCAGTTCTGGGGGGGGCAAAAACATTCAGTACTTC.

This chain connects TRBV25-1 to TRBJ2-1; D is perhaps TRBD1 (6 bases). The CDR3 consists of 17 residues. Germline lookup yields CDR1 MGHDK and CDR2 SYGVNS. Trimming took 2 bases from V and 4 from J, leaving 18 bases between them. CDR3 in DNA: TGTGCCAGCAGTGAACCCTTAGGACCCGGGACATACAATGAGCAGTTCTTC. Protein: CASSEPLGPGTYNEQFF.

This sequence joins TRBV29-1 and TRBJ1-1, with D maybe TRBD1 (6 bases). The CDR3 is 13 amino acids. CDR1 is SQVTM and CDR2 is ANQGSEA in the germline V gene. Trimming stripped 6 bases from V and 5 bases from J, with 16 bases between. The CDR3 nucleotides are TGCAGCGTAGCCAGGGGACTGGAGACTGAAGCTTTCTTT. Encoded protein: CSVARGLETEAFF.

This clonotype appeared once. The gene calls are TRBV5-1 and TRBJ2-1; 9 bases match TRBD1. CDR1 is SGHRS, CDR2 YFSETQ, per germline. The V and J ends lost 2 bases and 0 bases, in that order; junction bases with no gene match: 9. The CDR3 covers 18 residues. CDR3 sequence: CASSFPGQGTSSYNEQFF. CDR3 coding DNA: TGCGCCAGCAGCTTCCCGGGACAGGGAACGAGCTCCTACAATGAGCAGTTCTTC.